A single sample is the source of the 5 T cell receptor beta chains below, sequenced in a study of T cell repertoires in cytomegalovirus infection (dated by TCRdb to 2018 to 2020). The sample was run on an Illumina HiSeq 1500. TCRdb cleaned the public reads at Q25 with fastp, built clones with MiXCR and kept in-frame beta chains. Rows matching on CDR3 protein sequence are summarized as one entry with the most common DNA and genes. The table for this sample lists about 330,000 distinct CDR3 sequences; 8% to 10% of them were counted only once. The leading ten clones occupy 3.5% to 4.5% of the sample. The source material was PBMCs. These receptors came from a human donor in good health (CMV status not recorded). Some clones in this sample may be carry-over from other donors' samples.

This clonotype occurred many times. The rearrangement uses TRBV6-1 and TRBJ1-5, with D possibly matching TRBD1 (5 bases). Deletions cut 5 bases from V and 1 base from J, with 12 bases between. This CDR3 region has 15 residues. CDR1 and CDR2 (germline): MNHNS, SASEGT. CDR3 sequence: CASSRRGTSNQPQHF. Here the CDR3 DNA reads TGTGCCAGCAGTAGGCGGGGGACGAGCAATCAGCCCCAGCATTTT.

This clonotype came up many times. The chain recombines TRBV7-3 with TRBJ2-1; 12 nucleotides align to TRBD1. Trimming took 5 bases from V and 10 from J; bases not matched to a gene: 9. This CDR3 spans 15 amino acids. Germline V gene lookup returns CDR1 SGHTA and CDR2 FQGTGA. DNA of the CDR3: TGTGCCAGCAGCGAACCGGGACAGGGGGCGAGCGAGCAGTTCTTC. Protein sequence: CASSEPGQGASEQFF.

This chain links TRBV19 with TRBJ1-5; TRBD1 agrees at 9 bases. The CDR3 is made up of 16 amino acids. Germline V gene sequence: CDR1 LNHDA, CDR2 SQIVND (reference sequence). The junction had 8 bases not matched to a gene; V was cut back by 6 bases and J by 2 bases. CDR3 DNA sequence: TGTGCCAGTAGAGTTTTTCGACAGGGGGGCAATCAGCCCCAGCATTTT. Protein: CASRVFRQGGNQPQHF.

This chain links TRBV7-6 with TRBJ2-7; 9 nucleotides match TRBD2. The germline gives CDR1 SGHVS, CDR2 FNYEAQ. The CDR3 runs to 13 residues. V gave up 5 bases and J gave up 6 bases; unmatched junction bases: 5. In DNA, the CDR3 is TGTGCCAGCAGCCGGACAGCGGGGGGCGAGCAGTACTTC. Amino acids: CASSRTAGGEQYF.

This clonotype has ten or more counts. The chain links TRBV7-2 to TRBJ1-6; D is perhaps TRBD1 (6 bases). The germline V gene has CDR1 SGHTA and CDR2 FQGNSA. V was shortened by 2 bases and J by 6 bases, with 17 bases between the two germline ends. CDR3 length equals 17 residues. CDR3 DNA: TGTGCCAGCAGCTTACCCTATGGACAGAGCCCTAATTCACCCCTCCACTTT. Translating gives CASSLPYGQSPNSPLHF.